This T cell receptor (beta chain) was retrieved from a study of cytomegalovirus exposure and HLA in healthy donors. Trimming shortened V by 6 bases and J by 7 bases, and 21 bases separated the two germline ends. This CDR3 spans 15 amino acids. Germline assignment: CDR1 MNHEY and CDR2 SMNVEV (reference sequence). On this clone: Antigen specificity is unknown.

Broader study findings: Associated with HLA alleles at 0.05 false discovery rate in a later analysis were 16,951 TCR beta sequences. There were some V segments, including TRBV6-2 and TRBV6-3, excluded as indistinguishable. Across donors, sequencing depth was assumed by presence/absence analyses to be roughly uniform.

The PCR made use of 60 Vbeta and 13 Jbeta primers. Clones were read by immunoSEQ multiplex PCR, and TCRdb kept only the in-frame ones, dropping some. Its table lists more than 95,000 clones. The sequence was obtained from a man aged 35-49 years in good health and CMV-seronegative. Sequencing used PBMCs. The genes are TRBV27 and TRBJ2-5; no reliable D call. CDR3 DNA: TGTGCCAGCAGATTGGAACCGTCGTCGCCGGGGACCCAGTACTTC. Translation gives CASRLEPSSPGTQYF.